The 20 T cell receptor beta chains listed next were all sequenced from one sample in a study of early T cells in non-severe SARS-CoV-2 infection. One entry per CDR3 protein results from TCRdb running MiXCR on the 5' RACE reads. The table lists roughly 99,000 distinct CDR3 sequences, 9.5% to 15% of them singletons. Source: whole blood, taken at baseline. The receptors here all came from an adult who was a healthcare worker with PCR-confirmed SARS-CoV-2 infection or an uninfected control (not recorded which).

This clonotype was recorded a few times. The chain carries TRBV5-6 and TRBJ1-1; D uncertain. The length of the CDR3 is 14 residues. Germline V lookup: CDR1 SGHDT, CDR2 YYEEEE. V gave up 4 bases and J gave up 10 bases, with 20 bases separating them. The CDR3 protein is CASSPSHRREGAFF. The CDR3, as DNA: TGTGCCAGCAGCCCGAGCCACCGACGTGAGGGAGCTTTCTTT.

Comments on this clonotype: The CDR3 carries no conserved terminal phenylalanine or tryptophan, so it likely arises from a read error. The rearrangement uses TRBV27 and TRBJ2-5, with TRBD1 identical over 9 bases. V was pared by 5 bases and J by 5 bases, with 6 bases of the junction left unmatched. Germline CDR1 MNHEY, CDR2 SMNVEV (reference sequence). The CDR3 extends over 14 amino acids. The CDR3 nucleotides read TGTGCCAGCAGTAGGGGACAGGGAGGCGAGACCCAGTACTCC. It translates to CASSRGQGGETQYS.

This clonotype was counted only a few times. The gene calls are TRBV6-5 and TRBJ1-6; TRBD1 might be the D (5 bases). This CDR3 has 19 amino acids. Germline values: CDR1 MNHEY, CDR2 SVGAGI. V gave up 2 bases and J gave up 5 bases, with 22 bases separating them. This chain's CDR3 is CASSYESTPAGTNNSPLHF. CDR3 DNA: TGTGCCAGCAGTTACGAGAGTACCCCCGCAGGGACCAATAATTCACCCCTCCACTTT.

The gene calls are TRBV15 and TRBJ1-3, with D possibly TRBD1 on 5 matching bases. The CDR3 is 17 amino acids. Trimming cost V 5 bases and J 0 bases, with 17 bases left between them. Germline CDR1 and CDR2: LNHNV and YYDKDF (reference sequence). The chain's CDR3 is CATSPGAGPSSGNTIYF. The DNA of the CDR3 is TGTGCCACCAGCCCCGGGGCAGGGCCCTCCTCTGGAAACACCATATATTTT.

The chain joins TRBV28 to TRBJ2-2; D is perhaps TRBD1 (6 bases). The germline V gene encodes CDR1 MDHEN and CDR2 SYDVKM. CDR3 size: 17 residues. V shed 6 bases and J shed 0 bases, with 17 bases lying between them. The CDR3 DNA reads as TGTGCCAGCAGGAGCGACAGGCGCAACACGAACACCGGGGAGCTGTTTTTT. It translates to CASRSDRRNTNTGELFF.

This clonotype turned up a few times. The chain recombines TRBV12-5 with TRBJ2-7; a weak D match, TRBD2 (6 bases). The germline V gene has CDR1 LGHNT and CDR2 FRNRAP. The CDR3 covers 13 residues. Trimming cost V 5 bases and J 5 bases, with 13 bases left between them. The DNA of the CDR3 is TGTGCTAGTGGTCCCGGGTGGGGGGACGAGCAGTACTTC. Translated: CASGPGWGDEQYF.

The table lists this clonotype with a few counts. The chain links TRBV7-2 to TRBJ2-1; 8 bases are a match to TRBD2. In germline, CDR1 is SGHTA, CDR2 FQGNSA. V shed 4 bases, J shed 12 bases, and the junction held 5 bases outside the gene matches. The CDR3 has 12 amino acids. The DNA of the CDR3 is TGTGCCAGCAGCTCCGTAGCGGGACGGCAGTTCTTC. Translation: CASSSVAGRQFF.

This clonotype was seen repeatedly, ten times or more. The chain combines TRBV11-2 with TRBJ2-7; maybe TRBD2 (6 bases). V was shortened by 2 bases and J by 2 bases, with 19 bases between the two germline ends. The CDR3 consists of 17 residues. Germline assignment: CDR1 SGHAT and CDR2 FQNNGV. CDR3 region: CASSLPTGGSQAYEQYF. The CDR3 bases are TGTGCCAGCAGCTTACCCACCGGGGGATCCCAAGCCTACGAGCAGTACTTC. The full variable domain, with the rest looked up from reference TRBV11-2 and TRBJ2-7, is EAGVAQSPRYKIIEKRQSVAFWCNPISGHATLYWYQQILGQGPKLLIQFQNNGVVDDSQLPKDRFSAERLKGVDSTLKIQPAKLEDSAVYLCASSLPTGGSQAYEQYFGPGTRLTVT.

A few counts support this clonotype. The chain recombines TRBV5-5 with TRBJ2-1; D gene ambiguous. Germline loops: CDR1 SGHKS, CDR2 YYEKEE (reference sequence). V shed 5 bases and J shed 0 bases, with 12 bases lying between them. CDR3 size: 15 residues. The CDR3 region is CASSNVWGSYNEQFF. The CDR3 DNA reads as TGTGCCAGCAGTAACGTTTGGGGCTCCTACAATGAGCAGTTCTTC. The entire variable domain, with the rest obtained from reference TRBV5-5 and TRBJ2-1, is as follows: DAGVTQSPTHLIKTRGQQVTLRCSPISGHKSVSWYQQVLGQGPQFIFQYYEKEERGRGNFPDRFSARQFPNYSSELNVNALLLGDSALYLCASSNVWGSYNEQFFGPGTRLTVL.

J is TRBJ1-4 and V is TRBV20-1; D is unresolved. Germline values: CDR1 DFQATT, CDR2 SNEGSKA (reference sequence). V lost 2 bases to trimming and J lost 0 bases, with 10 bases between them. The CDR3 runs to 15 residues. Here the CDR3 DNA reads TGCAGTGCTAGAACGCTCGGGGCAACTAATGAAAAACTGTTTTTT. This codes for CSARTLGATNEKLFF.

This chain joins TRBV6-5 and TRBJ2-5; D is unresolved. V shed 2 bases and J shed 0 bases, with 10 bases lying between them. The CDR3 is 15 residues long. CDR1 is MNHEY, CDR2 SVGAGI, per germline. The CDR3 DNA sequence: TGTGCCAGCAGTTACAGCACACGGGACCAAGAGACCCAGTACTTC. Amino acids: CASSYSTRDQETQYF.

In this sample, this clonotype turned up a few times. CDR3 DNA sequence: TGCAGTGCTGGGGGGAGGGTCGTTAGCTACAATGAGCAGTTCTTC. This sequence encodes CSAGGRVVSYNEQFF. The chain joins TRBV20-1 to TRBJ2-1, with 7 bases that match TRBD2. V was clipped by 5 bases and J by 3 bases; unmatched bases: 10. The CDR3 is made up of 15 amino acids. Germline loops: CDR1 DFQATT, CDR2 SNEGSKA (reference sequence).

This clonotype was observed many times. V gene TRBV20-1 combines with J gene TRBJ2-5; possible D gene TRBD2, 6 bases. CDR1 and CDR2 (germline): DFQATT, SNEGSKA (reference sequence). The CDR3 covers 11 residues. V dropped 7 bases and J dropped 2 bases, with 8 bases sitting between them. The CDR3 protein is CSVRGQETQYF. The CDR3 region has the DNA TGCAGTGTCCGGGGGCAAGAGACCCAGTACTTC.

This clonotype turned up a few times. This sequence joins TRBV20-1 and TRBJ2-4; TRBD2 agrees at 10 bases. CDR1 and CDR2 (germline): DFQATT, SNEGSKA (reference sequence). J was trimmed by 1 base and V by 6 bases; bases with no gene match: 12. The CDR3 is 17 amino acids. The chain's CDR3 is CSASGGVGIRAKNIQYF. CDR3 in DNA: TGCAGTGCGAGCGGGGGGGTCGGTATTAGGGCCAAAAACATTCAGTACTTC.

The V gene is TRBV7-9, the J gene TRBJ2-6; the match to TRBD1 covers 8 bases. The CDR3 has 15 amino acids. J was trimmed by 2 bases and V by 5 bases; bases with no gene match: 2. Germline V gene lookup returns CDR1 SEHNR and CDR2 FQNEAQ (reference sequence). CDR3 DNA sequence: TGTGCCAGCAGCAAACAGGGGGCTGGGGCCAACGTCCTGACTTTC. Translating it yields CASSKQGAGANVLTF.

V gene TRBV11-2 combines with J gene TRBJ2-1; 15 bases are shared with TRBD2. This CDR3 has 17 amino acids. CDR1 SGHAT and CDR2 FQNNGV come from the germline V gene. The V segment lost 5 bases and the J segment 2 bases; nucleotides outside the gene matches: 4. CDR3 in amino acids: CASSTWTSGRAYNEQFF. The CDR3 DNA reads as TGTGCCAGCAGCACCTGGACTAGCGGGAGGGCCTACAATGAGCAGTTCTTC.

The chain employs TRBV25-1 and TRBJ2-2; D gene ambiguous. There are 11 residues in the CDR3. The germline gives CDR1 MGHDK, CDR2 SYGVNS. Trimming took 8 bases from V and 6 from J, leaving 7 bases between them. CDR3 DNA sequence: TGTGCCAGCCGAGACTCCGGGGAGCTGTTTTTT. Encoded protein: CASRDSGELFF.

This chain links TRBV7-8 with TRBJ2-3, with D perhaps assigned TRBD1 or TRBD2 (6 bases each). The germline V gene encodes CDR1 SGHVS and CDR2 FQNEAQ. V was cut by 5 bases and J by 7 bases, with 22 bases left in between. The CDR3 runs 16 residues. The chain's CDR3 is CASSPSPGGTRYTQYF. CDR3 DNA: TGTGCCAGCAGCCCGTCCCCCGGGGGCACCAGATATACGCAGTATTTT.

This clonotype was seen a few times. In DNA, the CDR3 is TGTGCCAGCCCCCTCTCGGCTAGCGGGTTTTCCCACGAGCAGTACTTC. Translating gives CASPLSASGFSHEQYF. The chain employs TRBV14 and TRBJ2-7, with 8 positions matching TRBD2. Trimming took 8 bases from V and 5 from J; bases not matched to a gene: 17. CDR1 SGHDN and CDR2 FVKESK come from the germline V gene. The CDR3 sequence is 16 residues long.

V and J are TRBV11-3 and TRBJ1-2; D not resolved. CDR1 and CDR2 from the germline V gene are SGHNT and YENEEA. The CDR3 is 12 residues long. With 0 bases removed from V and 8 bases from J, the gap between germline ends came to 7 bases. The CDR3 coding sequence is TGTGCCAGCAGCTTAGATGAACAGGGCTACACCTTC. Residues: CASSLDEQGYTF.